This entry is about one T cell receptor (beta chain). The data stem from a study of blood T cell repertoires in COVID-19. At the level of the study: Samples representing acute and convalescent COVID-19 were sourced from the United States, Italy and Spain. Nucleic acid was either cDNA or gDNA, and it came from T cells, B-cell-depleted T cells, or PBMCs.

In the authors' workflow: Reference gene primer amplification yielded estimated nucleated cell counts. Clones were read by immunoSEQ multiplex PCR, and TCRdb kept only the in-frame ones, dropping some. The DNA gave D and trimming, while V, J and clone size come from that table. Here the sample spans under 250,000 clones, around 86% being singletons. Germline CDR1 SGHTA, CDR2 FQGNSA. V shed 9 bases and J 7 bases; nucleotides not matched to a gene: 21. CDR3 length: 17 residues. The receptor's source is a woman aged 55-70 years who had recovered from COVID-19. This chain joins TRBV7-2 and TRBJ2-1, with TRBD1 matching over 7 bases. The sample was peripheral blood. The CDR3 sequence is CASRGGGTEIAGNEQFF. CDR3 in DNA: TGTGCCAGTCGAGGGGGTGGGACAGAAATTGCTGGTAATGAGCAGTTCTTC.